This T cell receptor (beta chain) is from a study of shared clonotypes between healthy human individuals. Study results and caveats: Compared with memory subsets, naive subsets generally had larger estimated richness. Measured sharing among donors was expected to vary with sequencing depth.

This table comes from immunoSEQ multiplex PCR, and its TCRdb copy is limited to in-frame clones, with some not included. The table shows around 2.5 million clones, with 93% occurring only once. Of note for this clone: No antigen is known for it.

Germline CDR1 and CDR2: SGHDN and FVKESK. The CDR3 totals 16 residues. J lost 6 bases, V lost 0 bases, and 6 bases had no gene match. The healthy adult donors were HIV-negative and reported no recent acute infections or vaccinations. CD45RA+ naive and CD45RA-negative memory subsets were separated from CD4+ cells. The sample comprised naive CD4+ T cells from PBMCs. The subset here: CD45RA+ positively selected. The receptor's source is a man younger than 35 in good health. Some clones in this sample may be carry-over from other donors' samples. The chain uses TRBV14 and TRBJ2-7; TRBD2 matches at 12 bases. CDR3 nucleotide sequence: TGTGCCAGCAGCCAAGAGACTAGCGGGAGCGGCCGCGAGCAGTACTTC. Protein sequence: CASSQETSGSGREQYF.